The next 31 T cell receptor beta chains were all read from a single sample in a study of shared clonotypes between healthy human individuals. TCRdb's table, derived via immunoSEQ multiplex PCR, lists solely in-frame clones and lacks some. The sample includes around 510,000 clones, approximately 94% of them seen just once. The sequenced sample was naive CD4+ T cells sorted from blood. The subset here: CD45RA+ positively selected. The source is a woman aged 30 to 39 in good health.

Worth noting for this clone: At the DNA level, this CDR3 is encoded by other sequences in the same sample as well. The CDR3 reads CASSILGSNQPQHF. CDR3 DNA sequence: TGTGCCAGTAGTATCCTCGGCAGCAATCAGCCCCAGCATTTT. This chain joins TRBV19 and TRBJ1-5; D unresolved. This CDR3 spans 14 amino acids. Trimming pared 3 bases from V and 1 base from J, leaving 7 bases between. The germline gives CDR1 LNHDA, CDR2 SQIVND (reference sequence).

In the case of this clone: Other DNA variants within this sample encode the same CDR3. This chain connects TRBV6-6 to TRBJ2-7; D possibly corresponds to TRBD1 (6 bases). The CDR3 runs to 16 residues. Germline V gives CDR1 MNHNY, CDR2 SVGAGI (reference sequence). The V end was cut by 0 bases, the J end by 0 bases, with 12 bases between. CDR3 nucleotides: TGTGCCAGCAGTTACTCGTCGGACAGACACTCCTACGAGCAGTACTTC. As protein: CASSYSSDRHSYEQYF.

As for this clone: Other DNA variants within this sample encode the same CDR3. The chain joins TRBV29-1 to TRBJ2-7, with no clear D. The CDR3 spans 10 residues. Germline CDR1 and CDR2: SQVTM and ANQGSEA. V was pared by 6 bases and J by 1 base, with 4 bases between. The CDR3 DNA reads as TGCAGCGTGGGGTCCTACGAGCAGTACTTC. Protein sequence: CSVGSYEQYF.

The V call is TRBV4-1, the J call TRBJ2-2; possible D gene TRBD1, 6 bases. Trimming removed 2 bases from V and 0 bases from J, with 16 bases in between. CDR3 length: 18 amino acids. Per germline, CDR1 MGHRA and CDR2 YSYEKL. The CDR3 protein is CASSQNLLDSTNTGELFF. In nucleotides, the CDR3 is TGCGCCAGCAGCCAAAACCTACTGGACAGCACGAACACCGGGGAGCTGTTTTTT.

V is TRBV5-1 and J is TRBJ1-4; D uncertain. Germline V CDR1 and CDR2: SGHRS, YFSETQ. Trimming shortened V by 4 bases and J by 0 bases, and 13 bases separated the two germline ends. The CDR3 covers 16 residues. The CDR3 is CASSRTRSATNEKLFF. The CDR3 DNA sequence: TGCGCCAGCAGCAGAACCAGGAGTGCAACTAATGAAAAACTGTTTTTT.

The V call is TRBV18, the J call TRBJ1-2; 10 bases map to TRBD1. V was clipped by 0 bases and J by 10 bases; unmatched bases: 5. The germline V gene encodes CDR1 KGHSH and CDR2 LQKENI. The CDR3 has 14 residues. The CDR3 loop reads CASSPPGTGVDYTF. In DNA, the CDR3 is TGTGCCAGCTCACCACCCGGGACAGGGGTTGACTACACCTTC.

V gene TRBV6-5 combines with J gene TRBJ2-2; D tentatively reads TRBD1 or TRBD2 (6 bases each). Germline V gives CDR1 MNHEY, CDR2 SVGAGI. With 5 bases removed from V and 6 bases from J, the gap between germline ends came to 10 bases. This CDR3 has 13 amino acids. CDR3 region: CASSRGAPGELFF. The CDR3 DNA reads TGTGCCAGCAGTAGGGGGGCTCCCGGGGAGCTGTTTTTT.

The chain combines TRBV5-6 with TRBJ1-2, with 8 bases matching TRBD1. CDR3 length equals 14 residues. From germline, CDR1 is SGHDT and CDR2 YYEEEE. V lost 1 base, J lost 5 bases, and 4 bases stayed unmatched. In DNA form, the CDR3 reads TGTGCCAGCAGCTTGCAGGGGGCGCGTTATGGCTACACCTTC. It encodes CASSLQGARYGYTF.

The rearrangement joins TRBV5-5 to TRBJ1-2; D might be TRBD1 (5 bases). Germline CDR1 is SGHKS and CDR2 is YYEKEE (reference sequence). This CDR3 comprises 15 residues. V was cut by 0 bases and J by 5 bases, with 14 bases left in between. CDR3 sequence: CASSLDPGRGYGYTF. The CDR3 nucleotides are TGTGCCAGCAGCTTGGATCCAGGGCGTGGGTATGGCTACACCTTC.

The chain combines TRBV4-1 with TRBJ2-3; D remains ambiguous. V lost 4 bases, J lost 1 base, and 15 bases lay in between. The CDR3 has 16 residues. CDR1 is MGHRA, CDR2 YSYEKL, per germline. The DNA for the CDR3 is TGCGCCAGCAGCCCCGTAAGGGCTAGACGCACAGATACGCAGTATTTT. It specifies CASSPVRARRTDTQYF.

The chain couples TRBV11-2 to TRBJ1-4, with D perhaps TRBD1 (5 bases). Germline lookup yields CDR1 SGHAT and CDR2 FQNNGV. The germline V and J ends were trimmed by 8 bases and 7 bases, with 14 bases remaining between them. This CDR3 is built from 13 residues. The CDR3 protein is CASGRRGGEKLFF. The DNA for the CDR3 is TGTGCCAGCGGGCGACGGGGCGGTGAAAAACTGTTTTTT.

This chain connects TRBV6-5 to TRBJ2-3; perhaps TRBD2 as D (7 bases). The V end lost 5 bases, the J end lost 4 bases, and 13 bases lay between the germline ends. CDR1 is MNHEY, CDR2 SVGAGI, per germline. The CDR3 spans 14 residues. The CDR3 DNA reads TGTGCCAGCAGTGAAGGGGGGGTCTCAGATACGCAGTATTTT. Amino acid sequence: CASSEGGVSDTQYF.

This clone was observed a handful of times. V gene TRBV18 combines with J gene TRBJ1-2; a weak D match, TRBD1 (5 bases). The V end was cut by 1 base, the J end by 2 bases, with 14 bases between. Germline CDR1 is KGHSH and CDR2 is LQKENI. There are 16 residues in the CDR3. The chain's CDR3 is CASSPQGRIVNYGYTF. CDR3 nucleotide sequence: TGTGCCAGCTCACCACAGGGACGGATTGTGAACTATGGCTACACCTTC.

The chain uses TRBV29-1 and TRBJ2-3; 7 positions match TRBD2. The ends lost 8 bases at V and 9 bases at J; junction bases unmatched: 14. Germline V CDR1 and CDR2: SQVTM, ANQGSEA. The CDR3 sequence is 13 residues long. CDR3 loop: CSSNPSGGGTQYF. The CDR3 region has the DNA TGCAGCTCTAACCCATCGGGGGGTGGGACGCAGTATTTT.

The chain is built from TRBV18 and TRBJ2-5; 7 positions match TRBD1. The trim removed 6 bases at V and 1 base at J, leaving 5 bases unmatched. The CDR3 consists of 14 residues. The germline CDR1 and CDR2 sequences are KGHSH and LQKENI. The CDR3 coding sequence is TGTGCCAGCTCGCCCCGGGACAGCCAAGAGACCCAGTACTTC. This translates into CASSPRDSQETQYF.

CDR3 DNA: TGTGCCAGCAGAGAGGCAAATCAGCCCCAGCATTTT. Its translation: CASREANQPQHF. This chain connects TRBV28 to TRBJ1-5; D remains unclear. This CDR3 region has 12 residues. Germline CDR1 and CDR2: MDHEN and SYDVKM. Trimming removed 6 bases from V and 4 bases from J, with 7 bases in between.

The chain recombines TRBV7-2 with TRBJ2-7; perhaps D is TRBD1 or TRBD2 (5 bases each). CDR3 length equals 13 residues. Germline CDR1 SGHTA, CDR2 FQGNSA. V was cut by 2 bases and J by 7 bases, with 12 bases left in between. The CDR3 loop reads CASSLPREGEQYF. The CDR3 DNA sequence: TGTGCCAGCAGCTTACCGAGAGAGGGGGAGCAGTACTTC.

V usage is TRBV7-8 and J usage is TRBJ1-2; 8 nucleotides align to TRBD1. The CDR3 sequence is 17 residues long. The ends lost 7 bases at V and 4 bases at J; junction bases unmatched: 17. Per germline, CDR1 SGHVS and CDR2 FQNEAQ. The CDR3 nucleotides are TGTGCCAGCACCCTCTCACTAAGACAGGGGAGGTTCTATGGCTACACCTTC. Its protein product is CASTLSLRQGRFYGYTF.

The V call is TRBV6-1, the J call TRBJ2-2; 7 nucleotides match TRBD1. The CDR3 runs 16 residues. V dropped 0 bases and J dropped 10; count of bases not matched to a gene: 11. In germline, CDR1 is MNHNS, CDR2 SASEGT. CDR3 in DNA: TGTGCCAGCAGTGAAGCAGGGACAGTAGGGTTTGAGGAGCTGTTTTTT. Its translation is CASSEAGTVGFEELFF.

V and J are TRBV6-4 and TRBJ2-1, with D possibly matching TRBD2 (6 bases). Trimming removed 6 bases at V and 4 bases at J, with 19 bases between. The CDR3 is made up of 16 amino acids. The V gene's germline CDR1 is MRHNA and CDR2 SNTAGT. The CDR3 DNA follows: TGTGCCAGCAGCGCCCAGACCGGGGGTCTGTACAATGAGCAGTTCTTC. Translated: CASSAQTGGLYNEQFF.

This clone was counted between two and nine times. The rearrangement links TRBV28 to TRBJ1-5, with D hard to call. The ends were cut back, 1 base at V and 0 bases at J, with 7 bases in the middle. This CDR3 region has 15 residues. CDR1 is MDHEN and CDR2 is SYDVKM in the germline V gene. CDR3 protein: CASSLYGDSNQPQHF. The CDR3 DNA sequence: TGTGCCAGCAGTTTATATGGGGATAGCAATCAGCCCCAGCATTTT. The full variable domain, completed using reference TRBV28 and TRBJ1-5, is DVKVTQSSRYLVKRTGEKVFLECVQDMDHENMFWYRQDPGLGLRLIYFSYDVKMKEKGDIPEGYSVSREKKERFSLILESASTNQTSMYLCASSLYGDSNQPQHFGDGTRLSIL.

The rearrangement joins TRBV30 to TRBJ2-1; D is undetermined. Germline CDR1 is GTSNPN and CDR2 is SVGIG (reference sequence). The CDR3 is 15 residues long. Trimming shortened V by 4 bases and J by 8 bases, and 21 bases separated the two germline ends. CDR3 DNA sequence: TGTGCCTGGACTCTTGGCTACCCCCCTATGGATGAGCAGTTCTTC. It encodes CAWTLGYPPMDEQFF. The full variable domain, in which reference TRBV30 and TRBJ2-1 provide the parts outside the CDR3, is SQTIHQWPATLVQPVGSPLSLECTVEGTSNPNLYWYRQAAGRGLQLLFYSVGIGQISSEVPQNLSASRPQDRQFILSSKKLLLSDSGFYLCAWTLGYPPMDEQFFGPGTRLTVL.

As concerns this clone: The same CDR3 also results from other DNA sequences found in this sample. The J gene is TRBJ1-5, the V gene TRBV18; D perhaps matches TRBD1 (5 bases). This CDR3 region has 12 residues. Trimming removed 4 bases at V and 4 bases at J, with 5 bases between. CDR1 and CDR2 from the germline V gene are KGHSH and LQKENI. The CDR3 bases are TGTGCCAGCTCACGGGGGAATCAGCCCCAGCATTTT. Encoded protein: CASSRGNQPQHF.

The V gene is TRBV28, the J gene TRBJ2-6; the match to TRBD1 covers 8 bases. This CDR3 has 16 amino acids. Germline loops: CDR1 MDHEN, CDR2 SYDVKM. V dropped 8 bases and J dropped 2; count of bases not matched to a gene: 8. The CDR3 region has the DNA TGTGCCAGCCGGACAGGGTTTTGGACTGGGGCCAACGTCCTGACTTTC. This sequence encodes CASRTGFWTGANVLTF.

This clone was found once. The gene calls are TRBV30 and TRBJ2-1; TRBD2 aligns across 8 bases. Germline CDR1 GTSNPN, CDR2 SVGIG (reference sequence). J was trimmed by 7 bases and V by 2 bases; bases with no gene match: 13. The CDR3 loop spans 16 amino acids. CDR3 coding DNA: TGTGCCTGGAGTATGATGACGGGAGGGCAGGGTAATGAGCAGTTCTTC. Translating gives CAWSMMTGGQGNEQFF.

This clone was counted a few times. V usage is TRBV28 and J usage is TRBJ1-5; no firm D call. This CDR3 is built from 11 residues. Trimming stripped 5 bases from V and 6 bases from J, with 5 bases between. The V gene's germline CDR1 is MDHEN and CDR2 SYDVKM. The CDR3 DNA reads TGTGCCAGCAGTCACGGTCAGCCCCAGCATTTT. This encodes CASSHGQPQHF. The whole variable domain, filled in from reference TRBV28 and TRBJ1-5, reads DVKVTQSSRYLVKRTGEKVFLECVQDMDHENMFWYRQDPGLGLRLIYFSYDVKMKEKGDIPEGYSVSREKKERFSLILESASTNQTSMYLCASSHGQPQHFGDGTRLSIL.

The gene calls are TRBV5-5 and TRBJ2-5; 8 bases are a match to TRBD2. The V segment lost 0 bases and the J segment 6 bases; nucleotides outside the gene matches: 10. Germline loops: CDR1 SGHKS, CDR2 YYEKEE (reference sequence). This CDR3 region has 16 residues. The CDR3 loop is CASSLALAGGVQTQYF. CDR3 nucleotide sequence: TGTGCCAGCAGCTTGGCTCTAGCGGGTGGAGTGCAGACCCAGTACTTC.

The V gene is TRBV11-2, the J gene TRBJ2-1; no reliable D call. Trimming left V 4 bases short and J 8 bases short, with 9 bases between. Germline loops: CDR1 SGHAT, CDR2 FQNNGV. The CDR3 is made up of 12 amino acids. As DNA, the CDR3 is TGTGCCAGCAGCTCCTCTTTCTATGAGCAGTTCTTC. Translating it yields CASSSSFYEQFF.

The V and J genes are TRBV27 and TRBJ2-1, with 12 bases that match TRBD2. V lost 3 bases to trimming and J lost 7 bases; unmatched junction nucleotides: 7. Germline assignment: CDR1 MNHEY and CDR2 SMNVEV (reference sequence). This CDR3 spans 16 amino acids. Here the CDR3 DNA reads TGTGCCAGCAGTTTCCACGGACTAGCGGGATTGAATGAGCAGTTCTTC. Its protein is CASSFHGLAGLNEQFF.

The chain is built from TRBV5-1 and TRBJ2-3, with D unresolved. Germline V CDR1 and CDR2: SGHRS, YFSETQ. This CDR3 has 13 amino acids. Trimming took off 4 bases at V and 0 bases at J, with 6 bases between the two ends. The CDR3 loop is CASSNPSTDTQYF. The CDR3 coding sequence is TGCGCCAGCAGCAACCCTAGCACAGATACGCAGTATTTT.

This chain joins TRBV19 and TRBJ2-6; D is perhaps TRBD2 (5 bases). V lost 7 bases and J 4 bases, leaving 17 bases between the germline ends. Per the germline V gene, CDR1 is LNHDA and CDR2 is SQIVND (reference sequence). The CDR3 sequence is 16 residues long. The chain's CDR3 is CASTWGSGSGANVLTF. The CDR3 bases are TGTGCCAGTACTTGGGGATCGGGGTCAGGGGCCAACGTCCTGACTTTC.